The 25 T cell receptor beta chains given below trace back to one sample, sequenced in a study of blood T cells in healthy people across ages (dated by TCRdb to the mid-2010s). The protocol used for the library was 5' RACE. Sequencing relied on an Illumina HiSeq 2500. A second PCR of roughly 7 to 12 cycles was run with a J-beta primer mix and a sample-barcoded 5' primer. In-frame beta chains were kept once TCRdb had trimmed the public reads at Q25 with fastp and called clones with MiXCR. Rows matching on CDR3 protein sequence are summarized as one entry with the most common DNA and genes. This sample holds roughly 730,000 distinct CDR3 sequences; around 50% were observed only once. The top ten clonotypes cover roughly 24% of the sample. What was sequenced was blood. These receptors all come from a man aged 35 to 55 in good health.

The table lists this clonotype with a count of one. The chain joins TRBV7-3 to TRBJ2-5; 8 bases fit TRBD2. There are 15 residues in the CDR3. The J segment lost 5 bases and the V segment lost 1 base, leaving 6 bases of the junction unmatched. Germline V CDR1 and CDR2: SGHTA, FQGTGA. The CDR3 spells CASSLNAGGGETQYF. The CDR3 DNA reads as TGTGCCAGCAGCTTAAATGCGGGGGGCGGGGAGACCCAGTACTTC.

As regards this clonotype: One end of the junction is discordant with germline, which a read error may explain. The chain links TRBV20-1 to TRBJ2-1, with TRBD1 identical over 9 bases. The germline gives CDR1 DFQATT, CDR2 SNEGSKA (reference sequence). This CDR3 has 17 amino acids. This CDR3 is CSARDRGQGLPYNEQFF. As DNA, the CDR3 is TGCAGTGCTAGAGATAGGGGACAGGGTCTCCCCTACAATGAGCAATTCTTC.

The rearrangement uses TRBV12-3 or TRBV12-4 and TRBJ2-1; 16 nucleotides align to TRBD2. With V trimmed by 5 bases and J by 7 bases, 8 bases remained unmatched. This CDR3 contains 17 residues. CDR3 sequence: CASSETGTSGRGNEQFF. The CDR3, as DNA: TGTGCCAGCAGTGAAACCGGGACTAGCGGGAGGGGGAATGAGCAGTTCTTC.

This clonotype appeared a few times. The rearrangement uses TRBV18 and TRBJ2-7, with D possibly being TRBD1 or TRBD2 (6 bases each). The CDR3 contains 14 residues. Germline CDR1 and CDR2: KGHSH and LQKENI. The germline V and J ends were trimmed by 3 bases and 2 bases, with 11 bases remaining between them. CDR3 amino acids: CASSPGGGTYEQYF. As DNA, the CDR3 is TGTGCCAGCTCACCGGGGGGCGGAACCTACGAGCAGTACTTC.

For this clonotype: This sequence may be a read error, since a much larger clone differs from it by one base. The gene calls are TRBV6-6 and TRBJ2-4; 9 nucleotides line up with TRBD2. The J call may be in error: the DNA end matches TRBJ2-7 better. The V gene's germline CDR1 is MNHNY and CDR2 SVGAGI (reference sequence). This CDR3 spans 15 amino acids. In nucleotides, the CDR3 is TGTGCCACCAGAGACCCAGCGGGAGGACTCTACGAGCAGTACGTC. This codes for CATRDPAGGLYEQYV.

The chain links TRBV4-3 to TRBJ2-1; no clear D gene. V lost 0 bases and J 0 bases, leaving 6 bases between the germline ends. CDR3 length: 15 residues. Germline V lookup: CDR1 LGHNA, CDR2 YSLEER. The CDR3 nucleotides are TGCGCCAGCAGCCAAGACACCTTCTCCTACAATGAGCAGTTCTTC. It is translated as CASSQDTFSYNEQFF.

The gene calls are TRBV4-2 and TRBJ2-3, with D tentatively TRBD2 (6 bases). There are 16 residues in the CDR3. The V gene's germline CDR1 is LGHNA and CDR2 YNFKEQ. V dropped 6 bases and J dropped 2 bases, with 18 bases sitting between them. CDR3 DNA: TGTGCCAGCAGAAAAGGGACTCCCGGGCCCACAGATACGCAGTATTTT. This encodes CASRKGTPGPTDTQYF.

V gene TRBV11-2 combines with J gene TRBJ1-6, with D unclear. This CDR3 comprises 13 residues. V was pared by 1 base and J by 8 bases, with 6 bases between. Germline values: CDR1 SGHAT, CDR2 FQNNGV. The CDR3 here is CASSLGRYSPLHF. For the CDR3, the DNA is TGTGCCAGCAGCTTAGGGCGCTATTCACCCCTCCACTTT.

This clonotype was picked up a small number of times. CDR3 coding DNA: TGCAGCGTTGAAGAGGTCGCAGGGACCCACTACGAGCAGTACTTC. Residues: CSVEEVAGTHYEQYF. The J gene is TRBJ2-5, the V gene TRBV29-1; TRBD1 or TRBD2 may be the D gene (5 bases each). The tail of the sequence fits TRBJ2-7 better, so the J call may be wrong. This CDR3 comprises 15 residues. Germline values: CDR1 SQVTM, CDR2 ANQGSEA.

Only a few counts were recorded for this clonotype. The rearrangement links TRBV29-1 to TRBJ2-7; a weak D match, TRBD1 (6 bases). Trimming shortened V by 4 bases and J by 4 bases, and 14 bases separated the two germline ends. CDR1 and CDR2 (germline): SQVTM, ANQGSEA. The CDR3 is 13 residues long. Written as DNA, the CDR3 is TGCAGCGTTGTAGAGACAAGGGGGTACGAGCAGTACTTC. This gives the protein CSVVETRGYEQYF.

The V gene is TRBV12-3 or TRBV12-4, the J gene TRBJ2-3; D tentatively fits TRBD1 or TRBD2 (5 bases each). With 0 bases removed from V and 2 bases from J, the gap between germline ends came to 24 bases. The CDR3 runs to 20 residues. In DNA form, the CDR3 reads TGTGCCAGCAGTTTAGCCGCCCCAAGTCCCGGGACCCTTTTCACAGATACGCAGTATTTT. Translating gives CASSLAAPSPGTLFTDTQYF.

The chain links TRBV5-1 to TRBJ2-3; D ambiguous. V shed 7 bases and J shed 0 bases, with 9 bases lying between them. Germline values: CDR1 SGHRS, CDR2 YFSETQ. The CDR3 length is 13 residues. The chain's CDR3 is CASRSRSTDTQYF. CDR3 DNA sequence: TGCGCCAGCCGGTCCCGGAGCACAGATACGCAGTATTTT. Together with reference TRBV5-1 and TRBJ2-3, the CDR3 gives the full variable domain: KAGVTQTPRYLIKTRGQQVTLSCSPISGHRSVSWYQQTPGQGLQFLFEYFSETQRNKGNFPGRFSGRQFSNSRSEMNVSTLELGDSALYLCASRSRSTDTQYFGPGTRLTVL.

The CDR3 DNA reads as TGTGCCAGCAGTTCCCTACCGGGCCCCCCTCAGACCCAGTACTTC. It specifies CASSSLPGPPQTQYF. The rearrangement joins TRBV27 to TRBJ2-5; D unclear. This CDR3 is built from 15 residues. Germline V lookup: CDR1 MNHEY, CDR2 SMNVEV (reference sequence). V was shortened by 4 bases and J by 6 bases, with 18 bases between the two germline ends.

The chain carries TRBV20-1 and TRBJ2-1; 10 bases are shared with TRBD2. Unmatched junction bases numbered 9, after V lost 3 bases and J lost 7 bases. The germline V gene has CDR1 DFQATT and CDR2 SNEGSKA (reference sequence). CDR3 length: 15 amino acids. The CDR3 region has the DNA TGCAGTGCTAGGGTTCTAGCGGGAGCAGGGAATGAGCAGTTCTTC. It encodes CSARVLAGAGNEQFF.

This clonotype has only a few counts. The chain links TRBV27 to TRBJ2-7, with TRBD2 matching 7 bases. Germline V lookup: CDR1 MNHEY, CDR2 SMNVEV (reference sequence). Unmatched junction bases numbered 6, after V lost 5 bases and J lost 5 bases. The CDR3 totals 13 residues. This CDR3 is CASSPMGRDEQYF. DNA for the CDR3: TGTGCCAGCAGTCCCATGGGGAGGGACGAGCAGTACTTC.

A single count supports this clonotype. V and J are TRBV11-2 and TRBJ2-1; tentative D call: TRBD1 (6 bases). This CDR3 spans 17 amino acids. CDR1 and CDR2 from the germline V gene are SGHAT and FQNNGV. Trimming shortened V by 5 bases and J by 1 base, and 18 bases separated the two germline ends. As DNA, the CDR3 is TGTGCCAGCAGCCCGAGCAGGGGAACCCCTTCCTACAATGAGCAGTTCTTC. It codes for CASSPSRGTPSYNEQFF.

The chain uses TRBV7-9 and TRBJ1-2; no firm D call. This CDR3 has 13 amino acids. The germline CDR1 and CDR2 sequences are SEHNR and FQNEAQ (reference sequence). Trimming removed 0 bases at V and 6 bases at J, with 8 bases between. The CDR3 sequence: CASSLARRDGYTF. As DNA, the CDR3 is TGTGCCAGCAGCTTAGCGCGTCGAGATGGCTACACCTTC.

The chain recombines TRBV6-2 or TRBV6-3 with TRBJ2-1, with 7 bases identical to TRBD2. This CDR3 is built from 19 residues. The germline CDR1 and CDR2 sequences are MNHEY and SVGEGT. The V segment lost 2 bases and the J segment 0 bases; nucleotides outside the gene matches: 13. The CDR3 nucleotides are TGTGCCAGCAGTTACCGGGGCGGGGGAGTACTTAGCTCCTACAATGAGCAGTTCTTC. Translated, it gives CASSYRGGGVLSSYNEQFF.

The chain carries TRBV18 and TRBJ2-3; D unresolved. The germline gives CDR1 KGHSH, CDR2 LQKENI. The CDR3 is 14 amino acids. V lost 0 bases and J 6 bases, leaving 10 bases between the germline ends. The CDR3 reads CASSPPLGLDTQYF. In nucleotides, the CDR3 is TGTGCCAGCTCACCACCGCTGGGGTTGGATACGCAGTATTTT. Full variable domain (rest looked up from reference TRBV18 and TRBJ2-3): NAGVMQNPRHLVRRRGQEARLRCSPMKGHSHVYWYRQLPEEGLKFMVYLQKENIIDESGMPKERFSAEFPKEGPSILRIQQVVRGDSAAYFCASSPPLGLDTQYFGPGTRLTVL.

The chain links TRBV20-1 to TRBJ1-4; perhaps TRBD1 as D (5 bases). The V end was cut by 5 bases, the J end by 3 bases, with 10 bases between. CDR1 DFQATT and CDR2 SNEGSKA come from the germline V gene (reference sequence). The CDR3 is made up of 13 amino acids. The CDR3 DNA follows: TGCAGTGCTCTAGGGGACCCTAATGAAAAACTGTTTTTT. This codes for CSALGDPNEKLFF.

This clonotype was seen once. The gene calls are TRBV6-2 or TRBV6-3 and TRBJ2-7; D could derive from TRBD1 or TRBD2 (5 bases each). In germline, CDR1 is MNHEY, CDR2 SVGEGT. V dropped 0 bases and J dropped 1 base, with 10 bases sitting between them. The CDR3 consists of 15 residues. The DNA for the CDR3 is TGTGCCAGCAGTTACTCTGAAGGGGAGTCCTACGAGCAGTACTTC. Its translation: CASSYSEGESYEQYF.

The sample holds a few counts of this clonotype. V gene TRBV7-2 combines with J gene TRBJ1-2; tentatively, D is TRBD1 (6 bases). The V end was cut by 0 bases, the J end by 3 bases, with 8 bases between. Germline V gene data show CDR1 as SGHTA and CDR2 as FQGNSA. This CDR3 has 14 amino acids. Written as DNA, the CDR3 is TGTGCCAGCAGCTTAGCGGGGGCGGACTATGGCTACACCTTC. It yields the protein CASSLAGADYGYTF.

The chain combines TRBV14 with TRBJ1-3; TRBD1 aligns across 10 bases. The trim removed 5 bases at V and 8 bases at J, leaving 6 bases unmatched. Germline CDR1 is SGHDN and CDR2 is FVKESK. CDR3 size: 14 residues. The CDR3 coding sequence is TGTGCCAGCAGCTTCAGGGACAGGGGACACACCATATATTTT. It encodes CASSFRDRGHTIYF.

This clonotype was detected a few times. J is TRBJ2-5 and V is TRBV7-6, with 8 bases fitting TRBD1. The CDR3 consists of 16 residues. CDR1 and CDR2 (germline): SGHVS, FNYEAQ. V was clipped by 5 bases and J by 4 bases; unmatched bases: 12. The CDR3 DNA reads TGTGCCAGCAGCCCCGATAGCAGGGGGCGGGTAGAGACCCAGTACTTC. Translating it yields CASSPDSRGRVETQYF.

This clonotype was seen at least ten times. V is TRBV12-3 or TRBV12-4 and J is TRBJ1-5, with 9 bases that match TRBD1. J lost 5 bases, V lost 6 bases, and 11 bases had no gene match. This CDR3 comprises 16 residues. CDR3 bases: TGTGCCAGCAGCCAAGGTACCGGGACAGGGTATCAGCCCCAGCATTTT. As protein: CASSQGTGTGYQPQHF.